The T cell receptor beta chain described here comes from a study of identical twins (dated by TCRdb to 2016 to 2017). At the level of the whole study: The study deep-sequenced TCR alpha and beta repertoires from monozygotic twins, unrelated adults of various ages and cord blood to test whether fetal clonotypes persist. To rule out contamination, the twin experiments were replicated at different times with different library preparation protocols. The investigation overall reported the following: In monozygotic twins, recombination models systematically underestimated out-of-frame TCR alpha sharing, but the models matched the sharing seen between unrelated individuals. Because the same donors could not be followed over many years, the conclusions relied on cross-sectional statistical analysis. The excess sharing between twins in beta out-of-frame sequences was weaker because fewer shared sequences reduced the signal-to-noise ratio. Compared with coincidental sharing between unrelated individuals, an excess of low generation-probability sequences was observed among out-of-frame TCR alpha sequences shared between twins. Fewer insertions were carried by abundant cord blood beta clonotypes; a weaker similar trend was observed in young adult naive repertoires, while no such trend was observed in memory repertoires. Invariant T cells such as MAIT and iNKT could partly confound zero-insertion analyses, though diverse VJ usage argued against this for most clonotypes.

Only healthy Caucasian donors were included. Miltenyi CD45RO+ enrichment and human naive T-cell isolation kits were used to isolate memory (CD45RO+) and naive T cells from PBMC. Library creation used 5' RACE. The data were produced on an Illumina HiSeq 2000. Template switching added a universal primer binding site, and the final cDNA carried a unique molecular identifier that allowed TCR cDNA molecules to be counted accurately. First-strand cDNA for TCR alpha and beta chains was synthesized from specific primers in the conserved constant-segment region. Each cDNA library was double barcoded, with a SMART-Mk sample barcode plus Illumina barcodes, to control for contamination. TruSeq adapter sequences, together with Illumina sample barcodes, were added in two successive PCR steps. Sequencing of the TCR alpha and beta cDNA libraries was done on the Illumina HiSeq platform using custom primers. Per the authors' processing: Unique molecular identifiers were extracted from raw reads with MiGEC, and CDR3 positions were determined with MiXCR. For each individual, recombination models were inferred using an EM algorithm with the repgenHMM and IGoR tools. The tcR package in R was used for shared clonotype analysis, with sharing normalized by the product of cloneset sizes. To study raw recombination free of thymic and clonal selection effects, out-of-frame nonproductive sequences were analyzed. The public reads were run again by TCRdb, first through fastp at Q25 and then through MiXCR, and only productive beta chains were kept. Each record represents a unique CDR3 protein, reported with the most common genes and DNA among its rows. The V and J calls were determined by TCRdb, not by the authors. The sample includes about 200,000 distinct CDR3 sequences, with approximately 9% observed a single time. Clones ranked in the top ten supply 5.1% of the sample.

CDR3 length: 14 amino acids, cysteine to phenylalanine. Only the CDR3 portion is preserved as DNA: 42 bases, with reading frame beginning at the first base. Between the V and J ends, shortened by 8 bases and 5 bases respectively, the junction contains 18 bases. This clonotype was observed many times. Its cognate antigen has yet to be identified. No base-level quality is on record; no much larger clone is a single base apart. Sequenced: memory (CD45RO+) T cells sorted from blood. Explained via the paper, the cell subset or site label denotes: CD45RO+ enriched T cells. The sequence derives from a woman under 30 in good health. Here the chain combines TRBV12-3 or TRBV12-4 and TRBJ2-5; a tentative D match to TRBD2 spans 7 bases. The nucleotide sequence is TGTGCCAGCTCTGGACAGCGGGGATCCGAGACCCAGTACTTC. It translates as CASSGQRGSETQYF.